This T cell receptor beta chain stems from a study of blood T cell repertoires in COVID-19. Study at large: Sources were T cells, B-cell-depleted T cells, or PBMCs; the material itself was cDNA or gDNA.

Looked up from germline, CDR1 is SGHDT and CDR2 is YYEEEE. Trimming removed 6 bases from V and 1 base from J, with 19 bases in between. This CDR3 contains 16 residues. Sequencing used immunoSEQ multiplex PCR; TCRdb keeps in-frame clones, though not all of them. The sample holds approximately 240,000 clones, roughly 80% seen once. This chain joins TRBV5-6 and TRBJ1-1, with D unresolved. Sequenced: peripheral blood. The receptor was derived from a woman aged 40 to 50 with active or convalescent COVID-19. CDR3 protein: CASTPSAGRGNTEAFF. Written as DNA, the CDR3 is TGTGCCAGCACCCCTTCCGCCGGTCGGGGGAACACTGAAGCTTTCTTT.